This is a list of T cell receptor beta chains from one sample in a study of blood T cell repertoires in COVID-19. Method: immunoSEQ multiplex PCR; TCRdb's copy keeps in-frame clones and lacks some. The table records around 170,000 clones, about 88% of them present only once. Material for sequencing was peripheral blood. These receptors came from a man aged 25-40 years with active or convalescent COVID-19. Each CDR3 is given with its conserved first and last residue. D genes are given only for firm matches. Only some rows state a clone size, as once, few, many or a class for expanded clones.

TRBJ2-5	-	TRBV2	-	TGTGCCAGCAGTGCTGGACTATTTCAAGAGACCCAGTACTTC	CASSAGLFQETQYF
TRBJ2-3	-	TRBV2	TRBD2	TGTGCCAGGGGGGGCGCGGGAGGGCCGCAAGATACGCAGTATTTT	CARGGAGGPQDTQYF
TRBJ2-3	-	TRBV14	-	TGTGCCAGCAGCCAATTCCGGGGGAGTCGCACAGATACGCAGTATTTT	CASSQFRGSRTDTQYF
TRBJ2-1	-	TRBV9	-	TGTGCCAGCAGCGCGCATAGCTCCTACAATGAGCAGTTCTTC	CASSAHSSYNEQFF
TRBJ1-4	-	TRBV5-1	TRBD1	TGCGCCAGCCGAACCGGGACAGCTAATGAAAAACTGTTTTTT	CASRTGTANEKLFF
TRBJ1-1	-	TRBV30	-	TGTGCCTGGAACTTGGGGGGGACTGAAGCTTTCTTT	CAWNLGGTEAFF
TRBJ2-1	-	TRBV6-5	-	TGTGCCAGCACCCCAGGGAATTTGAGGAACAATGAGCAGTTCTTC	CASTPGNLRNNEQFF
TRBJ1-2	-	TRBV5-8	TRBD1	TGTGCCAGCAGCTTCGACAGGGGGAACTATGGCTACACCTTC	CASSFDRGNYGYTF
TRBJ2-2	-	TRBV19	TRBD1	TGTGCCAGTAGTGAGGGGGCGCGGGACACCGGGGAGCTGTTTTTT	CASSEGARDTGELFF
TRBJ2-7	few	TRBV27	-	TGTGCCAGCAGCCGCCCGAACAGAAACGAGCAGTACTTC	CASSRPNRNEQYF
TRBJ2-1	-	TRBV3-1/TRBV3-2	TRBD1	TGTGCCAGCAGCCAGTCGACAGGGCCCCACGCCAATGAGCAGTTCTTC	CASSQSTGPHANEQFF
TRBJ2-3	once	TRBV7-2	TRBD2	TGTGCCAGCAGCTTTAGCGGGGCGGGCACAGATACGCAGTATTTT	CASSFSGAGTDTQYF
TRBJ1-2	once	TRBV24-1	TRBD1	TGTGCCACCAGTGATTTCAGGGGGCTTGGCTACACCTTC	CATSDFRGLGYTF
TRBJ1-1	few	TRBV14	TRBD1	TGTGCCAGCAGCCGCCTCACAGGGGCGTGGGGGAACACTGAAGCTTTCTTT	CASSRLTGAWGNTEAFF
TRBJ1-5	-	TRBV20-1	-	TGCAGTGCTAGTAGACAGGCTCCCTCTCGGCTAAGCAATCAGCCCCAGCATTTT	CSASRQAPSRLSNQPQHF
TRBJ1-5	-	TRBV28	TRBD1	TGTGCCAGCAGTTTTCGTGACAGGGGCCATCAGCCCCAGCATTTT	CASSFRDRGHQPQHF
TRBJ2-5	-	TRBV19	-	TGTGCCAGTAGTATCCTATCCGGTTCGAGAGAGACCCAGTACTTC	CASSILSGSRETQYF
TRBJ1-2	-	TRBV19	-	TGTGCCAGTAGTCCCCCCGGCAGGGGATATGGCTACACCTTC	CASSPPGRGYGYTF
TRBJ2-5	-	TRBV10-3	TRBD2	TGTGCCATCAGTGAATCCCGGGAGGGCCGGGAGACCCAGTACTTC	CAISESREGRETQYF
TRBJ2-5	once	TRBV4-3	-	TGCGCCAGCAGCCAAAGAATGGGAGGTAGTAAGACCCAGTACTTC	CASSQRMGGSKTQYF
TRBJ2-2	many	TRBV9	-	TGTGCCAGCAGCGTACGAGTCACCGGGGAGCTGTTTTTT	CASSVRVTGELFF
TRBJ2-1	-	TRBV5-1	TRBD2	TGCGCCAGCAGCTTGACGCGACTAGCGTCCTACAATGAGCAGTTCTTC	CASSLTRLASYNEQFF
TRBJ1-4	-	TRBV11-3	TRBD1	TGTGCCAGCAGCTTGACCCGGGACAGGGGGAGTCGAGCTAATGAAAAACTGTTTTTT	CASSLTRDRGSRANEKLFF
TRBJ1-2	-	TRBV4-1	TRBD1	TGCGCCAGCGCCCCAGGGGGGCTGCCCTATGGCTACACCTTC	CASAPGGLPYGYTF
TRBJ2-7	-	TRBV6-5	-	TGTGCCAGCAGTTACTCCGCGGATTCCTACGAGCAGTACTTC	CASSYSADSYEQYF
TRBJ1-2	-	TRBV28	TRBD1	TGTGCCAGCAGTCCGGGACAGGCTAACTATGGCTACACCTTC	CASSPGQANYGYTF
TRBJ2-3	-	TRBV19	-	TGTGCCAGTAGTATCGAGGGCTCCCACACAGATACGCAGTATTTT	CASSIEGSHTDTQYF
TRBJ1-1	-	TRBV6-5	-	TGTGCCATCCACCCCGCGGATCGAACCACTGAAGCTTTCTTT	CAIHPADRTTEAFF
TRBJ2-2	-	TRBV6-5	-	TGTGCCAGCAGTCGAGGGACTTCTGACACCGGGGAGCTGTTTTTT	CASSRGTSDTGELFF
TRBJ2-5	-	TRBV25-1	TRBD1	TGTGCCAGCAGTGTAACAGGGGGCGTTGAGACCCAGTACTTC	CASSVTGGVETQYF
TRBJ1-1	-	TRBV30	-	TGTGCCTGGAGTCGGGGATTGGGCACTGAAGCTTTCTTT	CAWSRGLGTEAFF
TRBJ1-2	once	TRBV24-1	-	TGTGCCACCAGTGATTTTTCGGGGAACTATGGCTACACCTTC	CATSDFSGNYGYTF
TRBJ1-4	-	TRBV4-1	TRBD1	TGCGCCAGCAGCGGTCCGGGACAGGGCTCGGGGAACGAAAAACTGTTTTTT	CASSGPGQGSGNEKLFF
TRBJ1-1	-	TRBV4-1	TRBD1	TGCGCCAGCAGCCAAGATACAGGGGTAAAACTCCGGACTGAAGCTTTCTTT	CASSQDTGVKLRTEAFF
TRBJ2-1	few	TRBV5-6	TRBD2	TGTGCCAGCAGCTTGGGACCTAGCGGGGGGGCCTACAATGAGCAGTTCTTC	CASSLGPSGGAYNEQFF
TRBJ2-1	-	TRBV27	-	TGTGCCAGCAGCCCATACTTCTCGCGGGAAGGAATGAATGAGCAGTTCTTC	CASSPYFSREGMNEQFF
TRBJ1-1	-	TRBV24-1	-	TGTGCCACCAGTGACTTGAACACTGAAGCTTTCTTT	CATSDLNTEAFF
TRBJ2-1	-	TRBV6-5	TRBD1	TGTGCCAGCAGGACAGGGTGGGGTTCCTACAATGAGCAGTTCTTC	CASRTGWGSYNEQFF
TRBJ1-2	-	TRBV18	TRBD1	TGTGCCAGCTCACCGAAACGGACAGGGTCCGATGGCTACACCTTC	CASSPKRTGSDGYTF
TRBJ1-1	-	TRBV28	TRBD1	TGTGCCAGCAGTTTCCCGCGGGAGGGGGCGAGTGGGACTGAAGCTTTCTTT	CASSFPREGASGTEAFF
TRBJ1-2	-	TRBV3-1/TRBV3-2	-	TGTGCCAGCAGCCAAGCTTCCTGGGAGGGACGGAGTAACTATGGCTACACCTTC	CASSQASWEGRSNYGYTF
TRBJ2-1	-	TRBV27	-	TGTGCCAGCAGTCTCACAGAGTTGAATGAGCAGTTCTTC	CASSLTELNEQFF
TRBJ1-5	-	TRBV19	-	TGTGCCAGTACGAAGGGGCGCGCGGGAAGCAATCAGCCCCAGCATTTT	CASTKGRAGSNQPQHF
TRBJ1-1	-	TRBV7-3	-	TGTGCCAGCAGCTATCAGGTTAGGGGGACTGAAGCTTTCTTT	CASSYQVRGTEAFF
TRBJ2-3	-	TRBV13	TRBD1	TGTGCCAGCAGCCCCGGGACAGGGGGCCGCACAGATACGCAGTATTTT	CASSPGTGGRTDTQYF
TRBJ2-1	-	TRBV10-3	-	TGTGCCATCAGTGAGTCAGAGACTCGTCAGTTCTTC	CAISESETRQFF
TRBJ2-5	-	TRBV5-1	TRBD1	TGCGCCAGCAGCCCCGTGGGGACAGGGGGTATGGAGACCCAGTACTTC	CASSPVGTGGMETQYF
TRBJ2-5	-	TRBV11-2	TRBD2	TGTGCCAGCAGCCGAGGGGCCTCTAGCGGGGGGGCCTTAGAGACCCAGTACTTC	CASSRGASSGGALETQYF
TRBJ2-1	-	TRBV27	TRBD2	TGTGCCAGCAGTTTATTAGCGGGAAGACGCGATGAGCAGTTCTTC	CASSLLAGRRDEQFF
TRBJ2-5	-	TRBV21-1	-	TGTGCCAGCAGCAGTTATGGCGGGGGAGACGAGACCCAGTACTTC	CASSSYGGGDETQYF
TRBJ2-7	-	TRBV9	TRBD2	TGTGCCAGCAGCCCCTACCGAGATAGCGGGTACGAGCAGTACTTC	CASSPYRDSGYEQYF
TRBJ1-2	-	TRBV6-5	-	TGTGCCAGCAGTTCCCTAAGCGACAGAATATTTTACTTC	CASSSLSDRIFYF
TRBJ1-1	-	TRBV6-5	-	TGTGCCAGCAGTTACCTGGGGAGGAACACTGAAGCTTTCTTT	CASSYLGRNTEAFF
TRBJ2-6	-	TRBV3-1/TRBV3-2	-	TGTGCCAGCAGCCATGCCGGGGGAGGTGGGGCCAACGTCCTGACTTTC	CASSHAGGGGANVLTF
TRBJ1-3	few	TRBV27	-	TGTGCCAGCAGCCAAACCACAGACTCTGGAAACACCATATATTTT	CASSQTTDSGNTIYF